The sequence of this TCR beta chain was determined in a study of graft-versus-host responses after intestinal transplantation. A remark on this clone: Its antigen is unknown.

The germline V gene has CDR1 SNHLY and CDR2 FYNNEI. The CDR3 totals 12 residues. Assay used: immunoSEQ multiplex PCR; TCRdb lists only in-frame clones, some missing. The sample has some 87,000 clones, roughly 90% seen once; the top ten hold over 0.3%. This sequence originates from a human donor who received an intestinal transplant. This chain links TRBV2 with TRBJ2-5; no definite D call. Gene TRBJ2-7 matches the end of the DNA better, so the J call may be wrong. The sequencing used unstimulated CD4+ T cells sorted from spleen or lymph node cells, collected before intestinal transplant. This CDR3 reads CASSPPLGEQYF. The CDR3 nucleotides read TGTGCCAGCAGCCCCCCCCTGGGCGAGCAGTACTTC.